This TCR beta chain was found in a study of T cells expressing NK-cell markers. Reanalyzing the 5' RACE reads, TCRdb keeps one entry per CDR3 protein, without DNA. This sample's table has approximately 380,000 distinct CDR3 sequences. The CDR3 is 13 residues long. Germline V CDR1 and CDR2: SEHNR, FQNEAQ (reference sequence). The V gene is TRBV7-9, the J gene TRBJ1-6. The source of this sequence is a man aged 18-75 years in good health. Sequenced material: blood T cells: a sorted CD56 or NKG2C T cell subset, CD4+ or CD8+ T cells, or bulk PBMC T cells (not recorded which). The CDR3 sequence: CASSLAGESPLHF. Full variable domain (outside the CDR3, taken from reference TRBV7-9 and TRBJ1-6): DTGVSQNPRHKITKRGQNVTFRCDPISEHNRLYWYRQTLGQGPEFLTYFQNEAQLEKSRLLSDRFSAERPKGSFSTLEIQRTEQGDSAMYLCASSLAGESPLHFGNGTRLTVT.